The 20 T cell receptor beta chains in this list originate from one sample, sequenced in a study of cytomegalovirus exposure and HLA in healthy donors. Primers included in the PCR were 60 Vbeta and 13 Jbeta primers. Method: immunoSEQ multiplex PCR; TCRdb's copy keeps in-frame clones and lacks some. This table lists around 120,000 clones. Source material: PBMCs. These receptors originate from a man younger than 35 in good health and CMV-seronegative.

The chain carries TRBV2 and TRBJ1-1, with 12 bases fitting TRBD1. The CDR3 length is 15 residues. Germline assignment: CDR1 SNHLY and CDR2 FYNNEI. V shed 8 bases, J shed 6 bases, and the junction held 10 bases outside the gene matches. The CDR3 coding sequence is TGTGCCAGCGGGACAGGGGGCGGATATGGTGCTGAAGCTTTCTTT. Its translation: CASGTGGGYGAEAFF.

The chain has TRBV5-1 and TRBJ1-1; a possible D gene is TRBD1 (5 bases). Trimming removed 2 bases at V and 1 base at J, with 6 bases between. The CDR3 is made up of 13 amino acids. Germline assignment: CDR1 SGHRS and CDR2 YFSETQ. The chain's CDR3 is CASSFGQNTEAFF. CDR3 sequence (DNA): TGCGCCAGCAGCTTCGGACAGAACACTGAAGCTTTCTTT.

The J gene is TRBJ1-4, the V gene TRBV5-6; 7 bases are a match to TRBD1. Germline V gives CDR1 SGHDT, CDR2 YYEEEE. This CDR3 has 13 amino acids. V was pared by 2 bases and J by 8 bases, with 3 bases of the junction left unmatched. CDR3 amino acids: CASSLIQGEKLFF. CDR3 DNA sequence: TGTGCCAGCAGCTTAATACAGGGGGAAAAACTGTTTTTT. Drawing the rest from reference TRBV5-6 and TRBJ1-4, the complete variable domain is DAGVTQSPTHLIKTRGQQVTLRCSPKSGHDTVSWYQQALGQGPQFIFQYYEEEERQRGNFPDRFSGHQFPNYSSELNVNALLLGDSALYLCASSLIQGEKLFFGSGTQLSVL.

This chain uses TRBV9 with TRBJ2-7; perhaps TRBD2 as D (5 bases). Germline loops: CDR1 SGDLS, CDR2 YYNGEE. V dropped 2 bases and J dropped 6 bases, with 12 bases sitting between them. The CDR3 covers 13 residues. The DNA for the CDR3 is TGTGCCAGCAGCGTCACGAGAGGGAGCGAGCAGTACTTC. Encoded protein: CASSVTRGSEQYF.

The chain is built from TRBV13 and TRBJ2-1, with 9 nucleotides matching TRBD1. The junction had 14 bases not matched to a gene; V was cut back by 3 bases and J by 5 bases. CDR1 PRHDT and CDR2 FYEKMQ come from the germline V gene (reference sequence). The CDR3 loop spans 18 amino acids. The CDR3 coding sequence is TGTGCCAGCAGCTTCTGGGACAGGGTTCTCACGGGCGACAATGAGCAGTTCTTC. Amino acids: CASSFWDRVLTGDNEQFF. Looking up the rest from reference TRBV13 and TRBJ2-1 gives the full variable domain: AAGVIQSPRHLIKEKRETATLKCYPIPRHDTVYWYQQGPGQDPQFLISFYEKMQSDKGSIPDRFSAQQFSDYHSELNMSSLELGDSALYFCASSFWDRVLTGDNEQFFGPGTRLTVL.

The V and J genes are TRBV5-1 and TRBJ2-3; 8 bases map to TRBD2. The CDR3 runs 16 residues. The germline V gene encodes CDR1 SGHRS and CDR2 YFSETQ. Losses at the gene ends were 3 bases for V and 3 bases for J; bases not matched to a gene: 9. CDR3 nucleotides: TGCGCCAGCAGCTCCTTTGGCGGGAGGAGTACAGATACGCAGTATTTT. Translating gives CASSSFGGRSTDTQYF.

The V call is TRBV4-2, the J call TRBJ2-5; 7 bases are shared with TRBD2. V dropped 1 base and J dropped 2; count of bases not matched to a gene: 13. CDR1 LGHNA and CDR2 YNFKEQ come from the germline V gene. The CDR3 has 18 amino acids. The CDR3 region has the DNA TGTGCCAGCAGCCAAGTAGGACTAGGCTTGAAGAGACAAGAGACCCAGTACTTC. Its translation: CASSQVGLGLKRQETQYF.

V is TRBV27 and J is TRBJ1-5; TRBD1 is a possible D gene (5 bases). Germline CDR1 MNHEY, CDR2 SMNVEV (reference sequence). The CDR3 has 15 residues. V was trimmed by 0 bases and J by 0 bases, leaving 6 bases between them. The CDR3 is CASSLSRVSNQPQHF. The DNA for the CDR3 is TGTGCCAGCAGTTTATCCAGGGTTAGCAATCAGCCCCAGCATTTT.

The chain recombines TRBV9 with TRBJ1-2, with TRBD1 identical over 9 bases. The V gene's germline CDR1 is SGDLS and CDR2 YYNGEE. Trimming at V came to 3 bases and at J to 1 base, leaving 7 bases not matched to a gene. CDR3 length: 16 residues. DNA for the CDR3: TGTGCCAGCAGCGCAGCCCCGACAGGGGGTAACTATGGCTACACCTTC. Its protein is CASSAAPTGGNYGYTF. Supplemented by reference TRBV9 and TRBJ1-2, the full variable domain reads DSGVTQTPKHLITATGQRVTLRCSPRSGDLSVYWYQQSLDQGLQFLIQYYNGEERAKGNILERFSAQQFPDLHSELNLSSLELGDSALYFCASSAAPTGGNYGYTFGSGTRLTVV.

The chain links TRBV28 to TRBJ2-7, with TRBD2 matching 9 bases. V was pared by 6 bases and J by 6 bases, with 12 bases of the junction left unmatched. Germline V gene lookup returns CDR1 MDHEN and CDR2 SYDVKM. This CDR3 region has 15 residues. The CDR3 sequence: CASSLGGREGREQYF. CDR3 sequence (DNA): TGTGCCAGCAGCCTCGGAGGGCGGGAGGGCCGCGAGCAGTACTTC.

The CDR3 reads CATSGQTGGHNEQYF. For the CDR3, the DNA is TGTGCCACCAGCGGCCAGACAGGGGGCCACAACGAGCAGTACTTC. The chain is built from TRBV15 and TRBJ2-5; TRBD1 matches at 10 bases. Near its end, the DNA agrees better with TRBJ2-7, so the J call may be wrong. Germline lookup yields CDR1 LNHNV and CDR2 YYDKDF (reference sequence). The CDR3 spans 15 residues.

V is TRBV5-4 and J is TRBJ2-7; tentatively, D is TRBD2 (6 bases). The CDR3 extends over 14 amino acids. Germline CDR1 SGHNT, CDR2 YYREEE (reference sequence). Trimming took off 0 bases at V and 1 base at J, with 8 bases between the two ends. The CDR3 DNA sequence: TGTGCCAGCAGCTTGGAGCTAGCGTCCTACGAGCAGTACTTC. Translated: CASSLELASYEQYF.

The gene calls are TRBV2 and TRBJ1-5; no clear D. The CDR3 is 16 amino acids. Germline loops: CDR1 SNHLY, CDR2 FYNNEI. V gave up 5 bases and J gave up 0 bases, with 14 bases separating them. In DNA form, the CDR3 reads TGTGCCAGCAGTCGGCGGGGAATTGGTAGCAATCAGCCCCAGCATTTT. It encodes CASSRRGIGSNQPQHF.

The V and J genes are TRBV4-1 and TRBJ1-1; D not resolved. The germline V and J ends were trimmed by 1 base and 6 bases, with 6 bases remaining between them. This CDR3 region has 12 residues. Germline CDR1 and CDR2: MGHRA and YSYEKL. CDR3 coding DNA: TGCGCCAGCAGCCAAGGAGGAGCTGAAGCTTTCTTT. Its translation is CASSQGGAEAFF.

The rearrangement uses TRBV18 and TRBJ2-5; 9 positions match TRBD1. J gave up 4 bases and V 6 bases, and 3 bases lay outside the gene matches. The CDR3 is made up of 13 amino acids. Looked up from germline, CDR1 is KGHSH and CDR2 is LQKENI. The CDR3 DNA follows: TGTGCCAGCTCGCTACAGGGGGCAGAGACCCAGTACTTC. It specifies CASSLQGAETQYF.

CDR3 residues: CASSTWDRGKVYGYTF. CDR3 coding DNA: TGTGCCAGTAGTACCTGGGACAGGGGGAAGGTCTATGGCTACACCTTC. The genes are TRBV19 and TRBJ1-2; the match to TRBD1 covers 11 bases. V was pared by 4 bases and J by 4 bases, with 8 bases of the junction left unmatched. CDR1 and CDR2 (germline): LNHDA, SQIVND (reference sequence). This CDR3 contains 16 residues.

DNA of the CDR3: TGTGCCAGCAGTTTGGCCCCAGGGGGGAGGTATGGCTACACCTTC. It codes for CASSLAPGGRYGYTF. This chain connects TRBV27 to TRBJ1-2, with 7 bases lining up with TRBD1. This CDR3 contains 15 residues. J lost 5 bases, V lost 3 bases, and 9 bases had no gene match. Germline CDR1 reads MNHEY; CDR2 reads SMNVEV (reference sequence).

The chain has TRBV10-3 and TRBJ1-5; no clear D gene. Trimming pared 0 bases from V and 2 bases from J, leaving 14 bases between. This CDR3 region has 17 residues. The germline V gene encodes CDR1 ENHRY and CDR2 SYGVKD. The CDR3 DNA reads TGTGCCATCAGTGAGTCGAACCCCGGGTGGGGCAATCAGCCCCAGCATTTT. It encodes CAISESNPGWGNQPQHF.

Here the CDR3 reads CASSERAADTQYF. The DNA of the CDR3 is TGTGCCAGCAGTGAGAGGGCCGCAGATACGCAGTATTTT. The gene calls are TRBV25-1 and TRBJ2-3; the D gene is possibly TRBD2 (5 bases). The V gene's germline CDR1 is MGHDK and CDR2 SYGVNS. Deletions cut 3 bases from V and 4 bases from J, with 8 bases between. The CDR3 consists of 13 residues.

For this clone: The junction differs from germline at one of its ends, possibly a read error. This rearrangement joins TRBV7-7 to TRBJ2-3; D unclear. This CDR3 has 17 residues. The V gene's germline CDR1 is SSHAT and CDR2 FNYEAQ (reference sequence). CDR3 DNA: TGTGCTAGCAGCTTAGTACCCCAAGAAGCTAGCACAGATACGCAGTATTTT. It yields the protein CASSLVPQEASTDTQYF.